The 11 T cell receptor beta chains listed next were all sequenced from one sample in a study of a mutant IDH1 vaccine in newly diagnosed glioma. Sequencing was performed with immunoSEQ multiplex PCR; in TCRdb, only in-frame clones are kept and a portion is missing. The sample shows 65,000 or so clones, around 83% of them seen only once. Their antigens are not known. Time point indicated: week 23, last vaccination. Vaccine doses each comprised 300 ug of mutant IDH1 20-mer peptide, with topical imiquimod. The source was PBMCs, collected from a glioma patient whose treatment included an IDH1 peptide vaccine. The receptors stem from a man younger than 45 with glioma.

This clone was observed once. The chain carries TRBV19 and TRBJ2-5; D is unclear. CDR3 length equals 13 residues. Trimming pared 2 bases from V and 2 bases from J, leaving 6 bases between. CDR1 is LNHDA, CDR2 SQIVND, per germline (reference sequence). CDR3 bases: TGTGCCAGTAGTATACGAGTACAAGAGACCCAGTACTTC. Protein product: CASSIRVQETQYF.

The V call is TRBV6-5, the J call TRBJ1-3; D not resolved. The CDR3 is 14 residues long. The germline V and J ends were trimmed by 3 bases and 0 bases, with 6 bases remaining between them. Germline V gene lookup returns CDR1 MNHEY and CDR2 SVGAGI. The chain's CDR3 is CASSYLRSGNTIYF. As DNA, the CDR3 is TGTGCCAGCAGTTATCTTCGCTCTGGAAACACCATATATTTT.

The chain combines TRBV29-1 with TRBJ2-3, with no clear D. Germline CDR1 is SQVTM and CDR2 is ANQGSEA. V dropped 3 bases and J dropped 4 bases, with 8 bases sitting between them. This CDR3 spans 12 amino acids. The CDR3 sequence is CSVDPSPDTQYF. CDR3 nucleotides: TGCAGCGTTGATCCTAGTCCAGATACGCAGTATTTT.

The chain couples TRBV11-2 to TRBJ1-4; D possibly corresponds to TRBD1 (5 bases). Germline-derived CDR1 and CDR2 are SGHAT and FQNNGV. V was trimmed by 2 bases and J by 5 bases, leaving 12 bases between them. CDR3 length: 15 amino acids. The CDR3 loop reads CASSLSGPINEKLFF. Written as DNA, the CDR3 is TGTGCCAGCAGCTTATCGGGACCCATAAATGAAAAACTGTTTTTT.

V and J are TRBV9 and TRBJ2-1; TRBD2 agrees at 8 bases. Trimming removed 2 bases from V and 0 bases from J; junction bases left unmatched: 1. Germline V gene sequence: CDR1 SGDLS, CDR2 YYNGEE. The CDR3 has 15 amino acids. Here the CDR3 DNA reads TGTGCCAGCAGCGTCGGACTAGCCTCCTACAATGAGCAGTTCTTC. As protein: CASSVGLASYNEQFF.

The chain couples TRBV7-6 to TRBJ1-5; no reliable D call. There are 15 residues in the CDR3. The V end was cut by 2 bases, the J end by 5 bases, with 13 bases between. The V gene's germline CDR1 is SGHVS and CDR2 FNYEAQ. For the CDR3, the DNA is TGTGCCAGCAGCTTATGGCCAGTCCCCGATCAGCCCCAGCATTTT. It specifies CASSLWPVPDQPQHF. The full variable domain, with the rest looked up from reference TRBV7-6 and TRBJ1-5, is GAGVSQSPRYKVTKRGQDVALRCDPISGHVSLYWYRQALGQGPEFLTYFNYEAQQDKSGLPNDRFSAERPEGSISTLTIQRTEQRDSAMYRCASSLWPVPDQPQHFGDGTRLSIL.

The chain recombines TRBV2 with TRBJ1-2; D unclear. The V and J ends lost 7 bases and 7 bases respectively, with 13 bases between them. CDR1 is SNHLY and CDR2 is FYNNEI in the germline V gene. The CDR3 spans 12 residues. The DNA of the CDR3 is TGTGCCAGCAATCAGGTCTGGAGTGGCTACACCTTC. Protein sequence: CASNQVWSGYTF.

The chain joins TRBV6-1 to TRBJ1-6, with D perhaps matching TRBD1 (6 bases). Germline CDR1 MNHNS, CDR2 SASEGT. The length of the CDR3 is 13 residues. Trimming took off 6 bases at V and 6 bases at J, with 9 bases between the two ends. The CDR3 loop reads CASSRDINSPLHF. Here the CDR3 DNA reads TGTGCCAGCAGCAGGGACATTAATTCACCCCTCCACTTT.

V and J are TRBV28 and TRBJ1-1, with D uncertain. In germline, CDR1 is MDHEN, CDR2 SYDVKM. V was pared by 3 bases and J by 1 base, with 3 bases between. The CDR3 runs 12 residues. CDR3 in amino acids: CASSFANTEAFF. CDR3 nucleotides: TGTGCCAGCAGTTTTGCGAACACTGAAGCTTTCTTT.

This chain connects TRBV11-2 to TRBJ2-3; D is possibly TRBD2 (6 bases). Trimming cost V 11 bases and J 2 bases, with 17 bases left between them. The CDR3 is 14 amino acids. CDR1 is SGHAT and CDR2 is FQNNGV in the germline V gene. The CDR3 DNA is TGTGCCTCTCGGGGGTTTGCGTTCACAGATACGCAGTATTTT. Amino acid sequence: CASRGFAFTDTQYF.

Of note for this clone: At one end, the junction sequence differs from germline, possibly due to a read error. The genes are TRBV10-3 and TRBJ2-3; D gene ambiguous. The CDR3 is made up of 14 amino acids. Germline V gene sequence: CDR1 ENHRY, CDR2 SYGVKD. This CDR3 reads CASSSRISTDTQYF. CDR3 in DNA: TGTGCCAGCAGTTCCCGGATCAGCACAGATACGCAGTATTTT.